This T cell receptor beta chain was identified during a study of OX40 agonist ivuxolimab in advanced cancers. Study at large: Patients enrolled in dose escalation were diagnosed with hepatocellular carcinoma, melanoma, renal cell or head and neck cancer. Therapy given before enrollment (anti-PD-1, anti-PD-L1 or anti-CTLA-4) was allowed, and around 40% had some.

The CDR3 is made up of 10 amino acids. In germline, CDR1 is GTSNPN, CDR2 SVGIG (reference sequence). TCRdb keeps only in-frame clones here, not all; method: immunoSEQ multiplex PCR. The sample has some 62,000 clones, more than 90% seen once. Sampled blood was obtained at baseline, cycle 4 day 1, and cycle 7 day 1. This specimen was CD4+ or CD8+ T cells sorted from blood, taken in a trial of the OX40 agonist ivuxolimab. The chain has TRBV30 and TRBJ2-5; 8 positions match TRBD2. This TCR came from an adult with an advanced solid tumor such as melanoma, head and neck, liver or kidney cancer. This CDR3 is CGAGDETQYF. DNA for the CDR3: TGTGGAGCGGGAGATGAGACCCAGTACTTC.